This T cell receptor (beta chain) came from a study of beta chain features in type 1 diabetes. Study-level background: Examined across all samples were around 110 million sorted cells.

Sorted CD4+ subsets: naive, central memory, regulatory, stem cell-like memory (CD45RO/CCR7/CD25/CD127/CD95/CD27 panel). Sorted populations all had greater than 95% purity. In this sample, this clone turned up a few times. Its target is not known. Investigators reverse transcribed all isolated RNA, so they sequenced expressed TCRB transcripts. Assay used: immunoSEQ multiplex PCR; TCRdb lists only in-frame clones, some missing. Among about 300,000 clones listed, under 8.5% were seen once. Study-wide results and caveats: Moderate but significant shortening of TCRB CDR3s was recorded in all four CD4+ subsets from Type 1 diabetes patients.

The V and J ends lost 2 bases and 5 bases respectively, with 6 bases between them. CDR1 is GTSNPN, CDR2 SVGIG, per germline (reference sequence). CDR3 length: 11 residues. The specimen was central memory CD4+ T cells from blood. The sequence derives from a woman younger than 35 in good health. The chain recombines TRBV30 with TRBJ2-5; D is unresolved. CDR3 sequence reads: CAWSIGETQYF. DNA of the CDR3: TGTGCCTGGAGTATTGGGGAGACCCAGTACTTC.